These T cell receptor beta chains were read from a single sample in a study of T cell responses to AZD1222 COVID-19 vaccine. The assay was immunoSEQ multiplex PCR, and TCRdb's table has in-frame clones only and misses some. The sample consists of tens of thousands of clones, 90% to 95% of them appearing once. Specimen: peripheral blood, collected on day 0 of MenACWY control vaccination. These TCRs come from an adult in good health. Each CDR3 is given with its conserved first and last residue. A D gene is named only where the DNA matches it firmly. Rows may omit the clone size; those that give it use once, few, many or a size class.

d_call | clone_size | j_call | v_call | cdr3_aa | cdr3_nt
- | - | TRBJ1-1 | TRBV28 | CASTLGENTEAFF | TGTGCCAGCACCCTAGGGGAGAACACTGAAGCTTTCTTT
TRBD1 | - | TRBJ2-2 | TRBV19 | CASTRDRGMIGELFF | TGTGCCAGTACCCGAGACAGGGGGATGATCGGGGAGCTGTTTTTT
TRBD1 | once | TRBJ1-4 | TRBV6-5 | CASNTGTDNEKLFF | TGTGCCAGCAATACAGGGACAGATAATGAAAAACTGTTTTTT
TRBD1 | - | TRBJ1-5 | TRBV19 | CASSMVAGGFQPQHF | TGTGCCAGTAGTATGGTAGCAGGGGGTTTTCAGCCCCAGCATTTT
- | - | TRBJ1-2 | TRBV18 | CASSPSTRAPEYGYTF | TGTGCCAGCTCACCATCGACAAGGGCTCCGGAATATGGCTACACCTTC
TRBD2 | - | TRBJ2-7 | TRBV2 | CASSDVRAGPYEQYF | TGTGCCAGCAGTGACGTAAGAGCGGGGCCCTACGAGCAGTACTTC
TRBD1 | - | TRBJ1-2 | TRBV20-1 | CSAKIGDRDLF | TGCAGTGCTAAGATAGGGGACAGGGACTTATTC
- | medium-sized | TRBJ1-6 | TRBV2 | CASSDLGRGNSPLHF | TGTGCCAGCAGTGACCTTGGACGGGGAAATTCACCCCTCCACTTT
TRBD1 | - | TRBJ2-7 | TRBV3-1/TRBV3-2 | CASSHQTGGFTEQYF | TGTGCCAGCAGCCACCAAACAGGGGGGTTTACCGAGCAGTACTTC
- | - | TRBJ2-1 | TRBV27 | CASSLWQGGNEQFF | TGTGCCAGCAGTTTATGGCAGGGAGGCAATGAGCAGTTCTTC
TRBD2 | - | TRBJ2-7 | TRBV7-2 | CASSPQYGGVYEQYF | TGTGCCAGCAGCCCACAATATGGGGGGGTCTACGAGCAGTACTTC
TRBD1 | - | TRBJ1-2 | TRBV3-1/TRBV3-2 | CASSQWDSFYGYTF | TGTGCCAGCAGCCAGTGGGACAGCTTTTATGGCTACACCTTC
- | - | TRBJ2-2 | TRBV5-4 | CASSSFGVGTGELFF | TGTGCCAGCAGCTCATTCGGGGTTGGGACCGGGGAGCTGTTTTTT
- | once | TRBJ2-3 | TRBV10-3 | CAISDSASTDTQYF | TGTGCCATCAGTGACTCAGCCTCCACAGATACGCAGTATTTT
TRBD2 | - | TRBJ2-1 | TRBV10-3 | CAISTSGGPAAYNEQFF | TGTGCCATCAGTACCAGCGGGGGGCCCGCCGCTTACAATGAGCAGTTCTTC
TRBD1 | - | TRBJ1-1 | TRBV10-1 | CASSDRGTGTAFF | TGCGCCAGCAGTGACAGGGGGACGGGAACAGCTTTCTTT
- | few | TRBJ1-6 | TRBV7-9 | CASSLNSGFLHF | TGTGCCAGCAGCCTAAACAGCGGATTCCTCCACTTT
- | - | TRBJ1-2 | TRBV28 | CASSLSRQRYEGYTF | TGTGCCAGCAGTTTGTCGCGGCAGCGGTACGAGGGCTACACCTTC
- | - | TRBJ1-2 | TRBV28 | CASSTGGGLDYGYTF | TGTGCCAGCAGTACCGGAGGGGGGCTGGACTATGGCTACACCTTC
- | - | TRBJ2-1 | TRBV10-3 | CAISPRQETGEQFF | TGTGCCATCAGCCCCCGACAGGAAACGGGTGAGCAGTTCTTC
TRBD1 | - | TRBJ2-5 | TRBV2 | CASSRDRGTGTQYF | TGTGCCAGCAGCAGGGACAGGGGGACGGGGACCCAGTACTTC
TRBD1 | - | TRBJ2-5 | TRBV19 | CASSTGQGRETQYF | TGTGCCAGTAGTACCGGACAGGGACGAGAGACCCAGTACTTC
- | - | TRBJ1-5 | TRBV5-6 | CASSWGGQGRQPQHF | TGTGCCAGCAGCTGGGGTGGGCAGGGTAGACAGCCCCAGCATTTT
- | - | TRBJ2-2 | TRBV7-8 | CASSLAPFLGELFF | TGTGCCAGCAGCTTAGCCCCCTTCCTCGGGGAGCTGTTTTTT
- | - | TRBJ1-1 | TRBV14 | CASSQDQNTEAFF | TGTGCCAGCAGCCAAGATCAGAACACTGAAGCTTTCTTT
- | - | TRBJ1-1 | TRBV10-3 | CAISEQENTEAFF | TGTGCCATCAGCGAACAAGAGAACACTGAAGCTTTCTTT
- | - | TRBJ1-6 | TRBV5-1 | CASSPGQSSYNSPLHF | TGCGCCAGCAGCCCCGGACAGAGCTCCTATAATTCACCCCTCCACTTT
TRBD1 | once | TRBJ2-3 | TRBV28 | CASSSRTGESTDTQYF | TGTGCCAGCAGTTCCCGGACAGGAGAAAGCACAGATACGCAGTATTTT
- | - | TRBJ2-1 | TRBV24-1 | CATSDTDSLINEQFF | TGTGCCACCAGTGATACCGACAGTTTAATAAATGAGCAGTTCTTC
TRBD1 | - | TRBJ1-6 | TRBV4-1 | CASSQDAGQRGSPLHF | TGCGCCAGCAGCCAAGACGCGGGACAGCGAGGCTCACCCCTCCACTTT
- | - | TRBJ2-7 | TRBV11-2 | CASSLVSGGEQYF | TGTGCCAGCAGCTTAGTCTCTGGGGGCGAGCAGTACTTC
TRBD2 | - | TRBJ2-7 | TRBV10-3 | CAISELTPGLAGYEQYF | TGTGCCATCAGTGAGCTGACGCCGGGACTAGCGGGTTACGAGCAGTACTTC
- | once | TRBJ2-5 | TRBV27 | CASTRLNQETQYF | TGTGCCAGCACCCGCCTAAACCAAGAGACCCAGTACTTC
- | - | TRBJ2-1 | TRBV6-5 | CASSYSRARSYNEQFF | TGTGCCAGCAGTTACTCCAGGGCTCGCTCCTACAATGAGCAGTTCTTC
TRBD1 | - | TRBJ2-3 | TRBV10-1 | CASSGQGANSISPDTQYF | TGCGCCAGCAGTGGGCAGGGGGCGAATTCTATATCCCCAGATACGCAGTATTTT
- | - | TRBJ1-1 | TRBV5-1 | CASSPLLNTEAFF | TGCGCCAGCAGCCCACTGTTGAACACTGAAGCTTTCTTT
- | - | TRBJ2-2 | TRBV4-3 | CASSQGGLTGELFF | TGCGCCAGCAGCCAAGGGGGGCTCACCGGGGAGCTGTTTTTT
TRBD1 | few | TRBJ1-3 | TRBV11-3 | CASIPTGAVSGNTIYF | TGTGCCAGCATCCCTACAGGGGCCGTCTCTGGAAACACCATATATTTT
- | - | TRBJ2-7 | TRBV19 | CASSKLRDGEQYF | TGTGCCAGTAGTAAACTCCGGGACGGCGAGCAGTACTTC
TRBD1 | - | TRBJ1-5 | TRBV5-4 | CASSLGGTGVGNQPQHF | TGTGCCAGCAGCTTGGGCGGGACAGGGGTGGGCAATCAGCCCCAGCATTTT
- | - | TRBJ1-1 | TRBV2 | CASSITVNTEAFF | TGTGCCAGCAGTATTACAGTGAACACTGAAGCTTTCTTT
- | - | TRBJ1-6 | TRBV7-8 | CASSLAGYNSPLHF | TGTGCCAGCAGCTTAGCAGGGTATAATTCACCCCTCCACTTT
TRBD1 | - | TRBJ2-5 | TRBV19 | CASSMTGGARETQYF | TGTGCCAGTAGTATGACAGGGGGCGCGAGAGAGACCCAGTACTTC
TRBD1 | - | TRBJ1-1 | TRBV27 | CASSSGQGLETTEAFF | TGTGCCAGCAGTTCTGGACAGGGGCTGGAAACCACTGAAGCTTTCTTT